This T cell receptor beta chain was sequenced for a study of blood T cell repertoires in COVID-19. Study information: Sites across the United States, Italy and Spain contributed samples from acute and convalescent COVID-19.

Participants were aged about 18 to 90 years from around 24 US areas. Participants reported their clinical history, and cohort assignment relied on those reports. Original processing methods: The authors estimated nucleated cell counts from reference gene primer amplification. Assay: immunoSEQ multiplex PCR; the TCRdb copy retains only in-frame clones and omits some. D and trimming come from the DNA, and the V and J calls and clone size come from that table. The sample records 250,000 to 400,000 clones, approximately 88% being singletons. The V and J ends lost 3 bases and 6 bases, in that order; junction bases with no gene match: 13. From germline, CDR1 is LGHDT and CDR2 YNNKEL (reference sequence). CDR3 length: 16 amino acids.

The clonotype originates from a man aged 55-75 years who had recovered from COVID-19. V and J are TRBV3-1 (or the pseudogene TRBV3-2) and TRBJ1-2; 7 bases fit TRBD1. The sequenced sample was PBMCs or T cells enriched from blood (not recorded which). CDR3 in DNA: TGTGCCAGCAGCCAGTGGGCGGAAGGGGGCGTTAATGGCTACACCTTC. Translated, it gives CASSQWAEGGVNGYTF.